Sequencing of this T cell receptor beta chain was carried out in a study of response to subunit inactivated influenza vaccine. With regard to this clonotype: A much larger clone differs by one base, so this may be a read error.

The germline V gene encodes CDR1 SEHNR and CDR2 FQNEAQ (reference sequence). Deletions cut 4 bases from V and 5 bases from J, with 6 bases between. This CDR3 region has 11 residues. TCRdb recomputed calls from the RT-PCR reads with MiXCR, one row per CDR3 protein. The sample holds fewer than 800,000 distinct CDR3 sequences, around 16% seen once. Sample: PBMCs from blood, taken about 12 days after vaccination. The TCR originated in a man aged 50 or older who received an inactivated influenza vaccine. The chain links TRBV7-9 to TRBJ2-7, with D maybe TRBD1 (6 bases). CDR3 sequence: CASSSGDEQYF. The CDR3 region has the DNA TGTGCCAGCAGCTCAGGGGACGAGCAGTACTTC.